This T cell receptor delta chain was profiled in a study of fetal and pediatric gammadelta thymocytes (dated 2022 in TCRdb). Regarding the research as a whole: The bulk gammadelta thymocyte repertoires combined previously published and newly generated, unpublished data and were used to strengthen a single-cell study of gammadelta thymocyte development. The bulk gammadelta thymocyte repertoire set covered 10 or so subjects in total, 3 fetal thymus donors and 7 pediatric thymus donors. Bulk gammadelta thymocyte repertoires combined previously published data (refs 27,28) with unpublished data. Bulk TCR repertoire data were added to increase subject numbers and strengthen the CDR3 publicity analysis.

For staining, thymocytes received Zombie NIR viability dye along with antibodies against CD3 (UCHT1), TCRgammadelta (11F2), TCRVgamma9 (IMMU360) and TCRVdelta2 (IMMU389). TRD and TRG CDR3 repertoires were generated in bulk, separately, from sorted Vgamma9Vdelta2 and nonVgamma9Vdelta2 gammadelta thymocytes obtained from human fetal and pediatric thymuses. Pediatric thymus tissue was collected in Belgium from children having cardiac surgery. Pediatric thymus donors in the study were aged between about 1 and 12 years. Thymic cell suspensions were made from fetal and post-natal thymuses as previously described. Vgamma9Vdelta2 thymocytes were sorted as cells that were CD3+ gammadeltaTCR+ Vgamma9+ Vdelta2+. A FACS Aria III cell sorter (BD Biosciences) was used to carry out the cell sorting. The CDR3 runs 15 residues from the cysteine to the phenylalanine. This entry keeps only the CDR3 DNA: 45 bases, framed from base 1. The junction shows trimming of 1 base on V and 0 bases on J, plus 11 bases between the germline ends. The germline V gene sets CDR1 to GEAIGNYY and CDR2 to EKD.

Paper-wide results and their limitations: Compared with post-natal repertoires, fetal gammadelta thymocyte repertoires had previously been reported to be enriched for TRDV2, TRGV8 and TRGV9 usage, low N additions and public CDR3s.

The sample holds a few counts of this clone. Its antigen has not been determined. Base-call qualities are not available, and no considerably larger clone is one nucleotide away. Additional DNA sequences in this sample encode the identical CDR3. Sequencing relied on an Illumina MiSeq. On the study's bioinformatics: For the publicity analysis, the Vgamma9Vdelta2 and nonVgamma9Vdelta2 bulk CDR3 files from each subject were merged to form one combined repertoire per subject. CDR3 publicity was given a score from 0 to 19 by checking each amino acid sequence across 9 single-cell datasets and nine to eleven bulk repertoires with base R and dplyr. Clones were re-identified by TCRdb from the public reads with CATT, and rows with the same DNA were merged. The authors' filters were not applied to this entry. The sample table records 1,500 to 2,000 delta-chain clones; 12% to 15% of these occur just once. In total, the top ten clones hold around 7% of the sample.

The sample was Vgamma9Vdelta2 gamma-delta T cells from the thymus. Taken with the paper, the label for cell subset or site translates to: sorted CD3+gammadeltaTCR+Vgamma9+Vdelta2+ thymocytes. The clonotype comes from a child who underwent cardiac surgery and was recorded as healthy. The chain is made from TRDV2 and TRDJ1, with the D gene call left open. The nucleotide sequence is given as TGTGCCTGTGACACTCGAACCAAATACACCGATAAACTCATCTTT. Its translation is CACDTRTKYTDKLIF.